Listed below are T cell receptor beta chains from one sample, sequenced in a study of T-cell memory formation after mild COVID-19. TCRdb itself ran the 5' RACE reads through MiXCR, one entry per CDR3 protein. In the table there are 150,000 to 200,000 distinct CDR3 sequences, 16% of which are singletons. Sequencing used PBMCs or a T cell subset sorted from them (not recorded which). Receptor source: an adult woman who had mild COVID-19 (a few samples of this study predate the infection). Cell type and time point are not known. CDR3s include the opening cysteine and the closing phenylalanine or tryptophan. Fields, in order: V gene, clone size, D gene, J gene, CDR3 protein, CDR3 DNA. D genes are given only for firm matches. Size is stated for part of the rows, as once, few or many counts, or as a class when the clone is expanded.

>TRBV7-9|few|-|TRBJ2-6
CASSAGILTVPSGANVLTF
TGTGCCAGCAGCGCCGGCATTCTTACAGTCCCCTCTGGGGCCAACGTCCTGACTTTC
>TRBV24-1|many|-|TRBJ2-7
CATSGGSYEQYF
TGTGCCACCAGTGGGGGCAGCTACGAGCAGTACTTC
>TRBV5-1|-|TRBD1|TRBJ1-2
CASSLDTGQGFDYGYTF
TGCGCCAGCAGCTTGGATACGGGACAGGGGTTTGACTATGGCTACACCTTC
>TRBV6-2/TRBV6-3|few|TRBD2|TRBJ2-3
CASRGLGPSGGSDTQYF
TGTGCCAGCAGGGGGCTTGGACCTAGCGGGGGGTCGGATACGCAGTATTTT
>TRBV15|-|TRBD2|TRBJ2-1
CATSREAGEQFF
TGTGCCACCAGCAGAGAAGCGGGGGAGCAGTTCTTC
>TRBV20-1|many|-|TRBJ1-3
CSAIARGNTIYF
TGCAGTGCTATCGCCAGAGGGAACACCATATATTTT
>TRBV12-3/TRBV12-4|many|TRBD2|TRBJ2-1
CASSTHAGEQEQFF
TGTGCCAGCAGCACCCACGCGGGAGAGCAGGAGCAGTTCTTC
>TRBV12-3/TRBV12-4|-|-|TRBJ1-2
CASSGVGYTF
TGTGCCAGCAGTGGGGTAGGCTACACCTTC
>TRBV5-5|-|TRBD1|TRBJ2-7
CASSFLGTGASYEQYF
TGTGCCAGCAGTTTCTTAGGGACAGGGGCCTCCTACGAGCAGTACTTC
>TRBV9|few|TRBD1|TRBJ2-7
CASSVGGTGNGEQYF
TGTGCCAGCAGCGTAGGAGGGACAGGGAATGGCGAGCAGTACTTC
>TRBV12-3/TRBV12-4|-|TRBD1|TRBJ1-5
CASSTGQGINNQPQHF
TGTGCCAGCAGCACGGGACAGGGGATTAATAATCAGCCCCAGCATTTT
>TRBV4-2|few|TRBD1|TRBJ2-1
CASSQADREPYNEQFF
TGTGCCAGCAGCCAGGCTGACAGGGAACCTTACAATGAGCAGTTCTTC
>TRBV5-1|few|TRBD2|TRBJ2-1
CASSLGASGYYNEQFF
TGCGCCAGCAGCTTGGGGGCTAGCGGATACTACAATGAGCAGTTCTTC
>TRBV5-1|-|-|TRBJ1-1
CASSFQGLRNTEAFF
TGCGCCAGCAGCTTTCAAGGGCTCAGGAACACTGAAGCTTTCTTT
>TRBV7-9|-|TRBD2|TRBJ2-3
CASSLAGTSGSTDTQYF
TGTGCCAGCAGCTTAGCGGGGACTAGCGGTAGCACAGATACGCAGTATTTT
>TRBV20-1|-|-|TRBJ1-5
CSARDGQLRDQPQHF
TGCAGTGCTAGAGATGGGCAGTTGAGGGATCAGCCCCAGCATTTT
>TRBV7-9|few|TRBD2|TRBJ2-7
CASSLIPPSGSYEQYF
TGTGCCAGCAGCTTAATCCCACCTAGCGGATCCTACGAGCAGTACTTC
>TRBV5-1|few|-|TRBJ2-7
CASSTQPQESSYEQYF
TGCGCCAGCAGCACCCAACCACAAGAGAGCTCCTACGAGCAGTACTTC
>TRBV18|-|TRBD1|TRBJ2-5
CASSRDRGNQETQYF
TGTGCCAGCTCCCGGGACAGGGGGAACCAAGAGACCCAGTACTTC
>TRBV19|-|TRBD2|TRBJ2-5
CASSMAGGETQYF
TGTGCCAGTAGTATGGCGGGAGGAGAGACCCAGTACTTC
>TRBV2|-|-|TRBJ1-5
CASSERRGSNQPQHF
TGTGCCAGCAGTGAACGGAGGGGGAGCAATCAGCCCCAGCATTTT
>TRBV19|few|-|TRBJ1-2
CASSTNDLAGIGYTF
TGTGCCAGTAGTACGAACGATCTAGCGGGCATCGGCTACACCTTC
>TRBV7-3|-|-|TRBJ2-3
CASSLTAGHGTDTQYF
TGTGCCAGCAGCTTAACAGCGGGACATGGCACAGATACGCAGTATTTT
>TRBV20-1|-|-|TRBJ1-1
CSARRRTANTEAFF
TGCAGTGCTAGACGCCGGACAGCGAACACTGAAGCTTTCTTT
>TRBV6-2/TRBV6-3|-|TRBD2|TRBJ2-3
CASTTTGTSGAQYF
TGTGCCAGCACCACCACCGGGACTAGCGGGGCGCAGTATTTT
>TRBV4-2|many|-|TRBJ2-1
CASSQEEGGSSYNEQFF
TGTGCCAGCAGCCAAGAGGAGGGCGGAAGCTCCTACAATGAGCAGTTCTTC
>TRBV24-1|few|TRBD1|TRBJ1-2
CATSASGTENYGYTF
TGTGCCACCAGCGCCTCTGGGACAGAGAACTATGGCTACACCTTC
>TRBV7-9|few|-|TRBJ1-1
CASSLVGFMNTEAFF
TGTGCCAGCAGCTTAGTAGGGTTTATGAACACTGAAGCTTTCTTT
>TRBV7-2|few|-|TRBJ2-7
CASSVGPQAYEQYF
TGTGCCAGCTCTGTAGGGCCGCAGGCCTACGAGCAGTACTTC